The table lists the clone carrying this TCR beta chain with a few counts. The data are from a study of blood T cell repertoires in COVID-19. The CDR3 length is 14 residues. Germline lookup yields CDR1 KGHSH and CDR2 LQKENI. The V end lost 8 bases, the J end lost 6 bases, and 20 bases lay between the germline ends. Assay: immunoSEQ multiplex PCR; the TCRdb copy retains only in-frame clones and omits some. The table has 150,000 or so clones, 75% to 90% seen once. The sequenced sample was peripheral blood. This chain links TRBV18 with TRBJ2-7; D perhaps matches TRBD1 (6 bases). This receptor was taken from a man aged 55-75 years with acute or convalescent COVID-19. The CDR3 region has the DNA TGTGCCAGCGCAGAACAGGGAAGTATAGGCGAGCAGTACTTC. It yields the protein CASAEQGSIGEQYF.